Following are 31 T cell receptor beta chains from one sample sequenced in a study of T cells in lung cancer brain metastases. Clones were read by immunoSEQ multiplex PCR, and TCRdb kept only the in-frame ones, dropping some. The sample records about 3,500 clones, about 90% being singletons. Sequenced input: tumor tissue from the primary lung tumor. Every receptor here comes from a woman in her forties or fifties with non-small cell lung cancer.

The chain combines TRBV6-9 with TRBJ2-1, with D perhaps being TRBD1 or TRBD2 (6 bases each). V was pared by 9 bases and J by 3 bases, with 18 bases between. CDR1 and CDR2 (germline): MNHGY, SVAAGI. CDR3 length equals 15 residues. This CDR3 is CARPGGPSSYNEQFF. The CDR3, as DNA: TGTGCCAGGCCTGGGGGGCCAAGCAGCTACAATGAGCAGTTCTTC.

This clone was recorded once. In DNA form, the CDR3 reads TGCGCCAGCAGCCAAGACACCTTCTCTGGAAACACCATATATTTT. This translates into CASSQDTFSGNTIYF. The chain employs TRBV4-3 and TRBJ1-3, with D uncertain. There are 15 residues in the CDR3. CDR1 is LGHNA and CDR2 is YSLEER in the germline V gene. Trimming left V 0 bases short and J 0 bases short, with 6 bases between.

V and J are TRBV6-6 and TRBJ1-1; tentative D call: TRBD1 (5 bases). The V end was cut by 2 bases, the J end by 4 bases, with 17 bases between. The CDR3 is made up of 16 amino acids. Germline values: CDR1 MNHNY, CDR2 SVGAGI (reference sequence). CDR3 sequence reads: CASSYLRVTSSTEAFF. The CDR3 nucleotides read TGTGCCAGCAGTTACCTCAGGGTAACTTCTTCCACTGAAGCTTTCTTT.

As DNA, the CDR3 is TGTGCCAGCAGCTTGTCGGGTTATGAAGCTTTCTTT. Its translation is CASSLSGYEAFF. The chain has TRBV5-8 and TRBJ1-1; D call uncertain. V was shortened by 1 base and J by 7 bases, with 8 bases between the two germline ends. CDR1 and CDR2 (germline): SGHTS, YDEGEE. This CDR3 spans 12 amino acids.

This clone was observed a handful of times. The chain joins TRBV9 to TRBJ1-2; D unclear. The CDR3 runs to 15 residues. Germline V CDR1 and CDR2: SGDLS, YYNGEE. The V end lost 0 bases, the J end lost 8 bases, and 17 bases lay between the germline ends. The DNA for the CDR3 is TGTGCCAGCAGCGTAGCTAGGTACCGAACGCAGGGCTACACCTTC. Translated: CASSVARYRTQGYTF.

The CDR3 loop is CAWMVRGGEKLFF. CDR3 in DNA: TGTGCCTGGATGGTCAGGGGAGGTGAAAAACTGTTTTTT. This rearrangement joins TRBV30 to TRBJ1-4; D may be TRBD1 (6 bases). The length of the CDR3 is 13 residues. Looked up from germline, CDR1 is GTSNPN and CDR2 is SVGIG (reference sequence). V was clipped by 4 bases and J by 7 bases, with 13 bases between them.

The V gene is TRBV5-1, the J gene TRBJ1-1; D gene uncertain. V lost 0 bases, J lost 3 bases, and 6 bases lay in between. Germline loops: CDR1 SGHRS, CDR2 YFSETQ. This CDR3 is 13 amino acids long. The CDR3 protein is CASSLAAHTEAFF. The CDR3 nucleotides are TGCGCCAGCAGCTTGGCAGCTCACACTGAAGCTTTCTTT.

In its sample, this clone was seen once. The chain employs TRBV19 and TRBJ1-1; D call uncertain. With 4 bases removed from V and 8 bases from J, the gap between germline ends came to 8 bases. Germline CDR1 and CDR2: LNHDA and SQIVND (reference sequence). This CDR3 is 11 amino acids long. CDR3 in DNA: TGTGCCAGTAGTAACCCTCTAGAAGCTTTCTTT. Translation gives CASSNPLEAFF.

The chain employs TRBV6-1 and TRBJ1-2; the match to TRBD1 covers 10 bases. Germline CDR1 reads MNHNS; CDR2 reads SASEGT. This CDR3 region has 15 residues. The ends lost 4 bases at V and 6 bases at J; junction bases unmatched: 8. CDR3 coding DNA: TGTGCCAGCAGTGGTCCGGGACAGGGGAGGAATGGCTACACCTTC. The encoded protein is CASSGPGQGRNGYTF.

The V call is TRBV15, the J call TRBJ2-5, with D uncertain. Germline values: CDR1 LNHNV, CDR2 YYDKDF (reference sequence). Trimming stripped 3 bases from V and 4 bases from J, with 12 bases between. The CDR3 contains 14 residues. Here the CDR3 reads CATSSSRAAETQYF. The CDR3 DNA reads TGTGCCACCAGCAGCTCACGGGCGGCAGAGACCCAGTACTTC.

For this clone: In the same sample, other DNA sequences code for this CDR3. The chain links TRBV14 to TRBJ1-1; D is ambiguous. The germline V and J ends were trimmed by 4 bases and 2 bases, with 8 bases remaining between them. The CDR3 is made up of 13 amino acids. CDR1 and CDR2 (germline): SGHDN, FVKESK. The CDR3 DNA sequence: TGTGCCAGCAGCCTCGGACTTAACACTGAAGCTTTCTTT. It translates to CASSLGLNTEAFF.

The chain uses TRBV28 and TRBJ1-2; a possible D gene is TRBD1 (5 bases). The germline CDR1 and CDR2 sequences are MDHEN and SYDVKM. V was cut by 5 bases and J by 1 base, with 14 bases left in between. The CDR3 runs to 15 residues. The CDR3 spells CASSPGELLNYGYTF. CDR3 bases: TGTGCCAGCAGTCCGGGGGAGCTTCTTAACTATGGCTACACCTTC.

The chain couples TRBV2 to TRBJ1-1; a weak D match, TRBD1 (5 bases). The CDR3 length is 14 residues. Germline loops: CDR1 SNHLY, CDR2 FYNNEI. V was cut by 7 bases and J by 0 bases, with 12 bases left in between. The CDR3 reads CASMKQALNTEAFF. The CDR3 nucleotides read TGTGCCAGCATGAAACAGGCATTGAACACTGAAGCTTTCTTT. Variable domain in full (rest from reference TRBV2 and TRBJ1-1): EPEVTQTPSHQVTQMGQEVILRCVPISNHLYFYWYRQILGQKVEFLVSFYNNEISEKSEIFDDQFSVERPDGSNFTLKIRSTKLEDSAMYFCASMKQALNTEAFFGQGTRLTVV.

V is TRBV27 and J is TRBJ2-3, with 9 bases matching TRBD2. Germline loops: CDR1 MNHEY, CDR2 SMNVEV (reference sequence). This CDR3 has 15 residues. J gave up 4 bases and V 4 bases, and 6 bases lay outside the gene matches. The CDR3 loop is CASSSASGIADTQYF. CDR3 bases: TGTGCCAGCAGTTCGGCTAGCGGGATCGCAGATACGCAGTATTTT.

This clone was seen only once. The chain is built from TRBV18 and TRBJ2-2; D ambiguous. Trimming shortened V by 3 bases and J by 0 bases, and 5 bases separated the two germline ends. The CDR3 sequence is 14 residues long. Germline CDR1 reads KGHSH; CDR2 reads LQKENI. CDR3 in DNA: TGTGCCAGCTCACCGGGGTCGAACACCGGGGAGCTGTTTTTT. Its translation: CASSPGSNTGELFF.

This clone was seen a few times. The chain is built from TRBV5-4 and TRBJ2-5, with D perhaps TRBD1 or TRBD2 (5 bases each). The CDR3 contains 16 residues. The V gene's germline CDR1 is SGHNT and CDR2 YYREEE (reference sequence). V lost 4 bases and J 3 bases, leaving 19 bases between the germline ends. CDR3 nucleotide sequence: TGTGCCAGCAGCAGCAGGGCTAGCCGGCGAGAAGAGACCCAGTACTTC. It codes for CASSSRASRREETQYF.

The V gene is TRBV4-3, the J gene TRBJ1-6; D call uncertain. The V and J ends lost 2 bases and 6 bases respectively, with 17 bases between them. CDR1 is LGHNA and CDR2 is YSLEER in the germline V gene. This CDR3 has 17 amino acids. Here the CDR3 reads CASSQTAVGGPNSPLHF. CDR3 nucleotides: TGCGCCAGCAGCCAAACGGCGGTAGGAGGACCTAATTCACCCCTCCACTTT.

The rearrangement uses TRBV5-4 and TRBJ1-1, with D possibly matching TRBD1 (6 bases). There are 14 residues in the CDR3. In germline, CDR1 is SGHNT, CDR2 YYREEE (reference sequence). V was cut by 4 bases and J by 4 bases, with 14 bases left in between. In DNA form, the CDR3 reads TGTGCCAGCAGCAACATAACAGGGAGCACTGAAGCTTTCTTT. This sequence encodes CASSNITGSTEAFF.

The chain uses TRBV2 and TRBJ2-1; TRBD1 agrees at 7 bases. Germline CDR1 and CDR2: SNHLY and FYNNEI. V shed 3 bases, J shed 12 bases, and the junction held 5 bases outside the gene matches. This CDR3 region has 12 residues. This CDR3 is CASSDLTGAQFF. CDR3 in DNA: TGTGCCAGCAGTGATCTAACAGGGGCGCAGTTCTTC.

This rearrangement joins TRBV7-8 to TRBJ1-1; the D gene is possibly TRBD1 (6 bases). V was shortened by 3 bases and J by 7 bases, with 12 bases between the two germline ends. Germline loops: CDR1 SGHVS, CDR2 FQNEAQ. The CDR3 loop spans 13 amino acids. The CDR3 region is CASSFTSGVEAFF. The CDR3, as DNA: TGTGCCAGCAGCTTCACATCAGGGGTTGAAGCTTTCTTT. Combining the CDR3 with reference TRBV7-8 and TRBJ1-1 gives the whole variable domain GAGVSQSPRYKVAKRGQDVALRCDPISGHVSLFWYQQALGQGPEFLTYFQNEAQLDKSGLPSDRFFAERPEGSVSTLKIQRTQQEDSAVYLCASSFTSGVEAFFGQGTRLTVV.

This clone occurred once. The V call is TRBV7-2, the J call TRBJ2-7; 9 bases align to TRBD1. The junction had 9 bases not matched to a gene; V was cut back by 5 bases and J by 1 base. This CDR3 has 16 residues. Germline V gives CDR1 SGHTA, CDR2 FQGNSA. CDR3 sequence (DNA): TGTGCCAGCAGCGTCTCCGGGACAGGGCTATCCTACGAGCAGTACTTC. This encodes CASSVSGTGLSYEQYF.

This sequence joins TRBV28 and TRBJ2-7; D may match TRBD1 or TRBD2 (5 bases each). The CDR3 is 14 residues long. The germline V gene encodes CDR1 MDHEN and CDR2 SYDVKM. The V and J ends lost 5 bases and 6 bases respectively, with 17 bases between them. The DNA of the CDR3 is TGTGCCAGCAGTCTGAGACTCGGGGCTTCCGAGCAGTACTTC. Protein product: CASSLRLGASEQYF.

This clone has just a few counts. Here the CDR3 reads CASSLSNGGSTEAFF. CDR3 in DNA: TGTGCCAGCAGTTTATCGAACGGGGGGAGCACTGAAGCTTTCTTT. This chain uses TRBV27 with TRBJ1-1, with D maybe TRBD1 (5 bases). CDR3 length: 15 amino acids. The V end was cut by 0 bases, the J end by 4 bases, with 12 bases between. CDR1 and CDR2 from the germline V gene are MNHEY and SMNVEV (reference sequence).

In the case of this clone: Other nucleotide sequences in the sample specify the same CDR3. The chain uses TRBV6-5 and TRBJ1-5; D not certain. The CDR3 totals 15 residues. Germline V CDR1 and CDR2: MNHEY, SVGAGI. Trimming pared 4 bases from V and 4 bases from J, leaving 14 bases between. The CDR3, as DNA: TGTGCCAGCAGTTCTGCGTACAAGGGTAATCAGCCCCAGCATTTT. It translates to CASSSAYKGNQPQHF.

The genes are TRBV5-1 and TRBJ2-2; D is perhaps TRBD1 (8 bases). There are 16 residues in the CDR3. Germline V gene lookup returns CDR1 SGHRS and CDR2 YFSETQ. V lost 2 bases and J 5 bases, leaving 16 bases between the germline ends. The DNA for the CDR3 is TGCGCCAGCAGCTTCCCGACAGGGGAGGGAACCGGGGAGCTGTTTTTT. It is translated as CASSFPTGEGTGELFF.

This CDR3 reads CASSYSGGNTGELFF. The CDR3 DNA reads TGTGCCAGCAGTTACTCGGGAGGGAACACCGGGGAGCTGTTTTTT. This rearrangement joins TRBV6-6 to TRBJ2-2, with D possibly being TRBD2 (6 bases). V lost 0 bases to trimming and J lost 1 base, with 6 bases between them. The CDR3 consists of 15 residues. Looked up from germline, CDR1 is MNHNY and CDR2 is SVGAGI (reference sequence).

V gene TRBV19 combines with J gene TRBJ2-3; D may be TRBD2 (5 bases). Trimming cost V 1 base and J 5 bases, with 10 bases left between them. This CDR3 comprises 14 residues. CDR1 is LNHDA and CDR2 is SQIVND in the germline V gene (reference sequence). The CDR3 spells CASSIGGSQDTQYF. As DNA, the CDR3 is TGTGCCAGTAGTATAGGTGGGAGCCAAGATACGCAGTATTTT.

The rearrangement links TRBV6-6 to TRBJ2-1; the D is unclear. The CDR3 is made up of 14 amino acids. V lost 2 bases to trimming and J lost 6 bases, with 11 bases between them. Looked up from germline, CDR1 is MNHNY and CDR2 is SVGAGI (reference sequence). Here the CDR3 DNA reads TGTGCCAGCAGTTACGCCCTCGGGTCCAATGAGCAGTTCTTC. Its translation is CASSYALGSNEQFF.

This clone was observed a handful of times. The rearrangement uses TRBV15 and TRBJ2-5; D is tentatively TRBD1 or TRBD2 (5 bases each). The CDR3 extends over 16 amino acids. Germline-derived CDR1 and CDR2 are LNHNV and YYDKDF (reference sequence). Trimming removed 5 bases from V and 2 bases from J, with 18 bases in between. The CDR3 coding sequence is TGTGCCACCAGCTCCCTAGAGGGGTTGGGGCAAGAGACCCAGTACTTC. This translates into CATSSLEGLGQETQYF.

The chain is built from TRBV19 and TRBJ1-4; maybe TRBD1 (5 bases). Trimming removed 6 bases from V and 8 bases from J, with 16 bases in between. The CDR3 is 14 residues long. Germline V gene sequence: CDR1 LNHDA, CDR2 SQIVND (reference sequence). DNA of the CDR3: TGTGCCAGTAGCCTTTCCCAGGGTGGGGAAAAACTGTTTTTT. This gives the protein CASSLSQGGEKLFF.

V is TRBV15 and J is TRBJ1-3; D uncertain. The germline V gene has CDR1 LNHNV and CDR2 YYDKDF (reference sequence). V was trimmed by 2 bases and J by 0 bases, leaving 11 bases between them. This CDR3 has 16 residues. The CDR3 loop is CATSRTSSGSGNTIYF. The CDR3 DNA sequence: TGTGCCACCAGCAGAACCTCCTCGGGCTCTGGAAACACCATATATTTT.